What follows is one TCR beta chain and its context. This sample also contains other DNA sequences that code for the same CDR3. Sequencing was performed with immunoSEQ multiplex PCR; in TCRdb, only in-frame clones are kept and a portion is missing. Of a few hundred thousand clones in the sample, about 89% were seen once. Germline CDR1 SGHRS, CDR2 YFSETQ. This CDR3 contains 16 residues. Deletions cut 1 base from V and 0 bases from J, with 10 bases between. This sample stems from a study of blood T cell repertoires in COVID-19. Study context: There were acute and convalescent COVID-19 samples, and they came from the United States, Italy and Spain.

The chain has TRBV5-1 and TRBJ1-4; D might be TRBD1 (6 bases). This TCR was recovered from a man aged 40-55 years with acute or convalescent COVID-19. The sequenced sample consisted of peripheral blood. The CDR3 region has the DNA TGCGCCAGCAGCTTGAGACAGGCTGCAACTAATGAAAAACTGTTTTTT. It translates to CASSLRQAATNEKLFF.